This TCR beta chain was captured in a study of T-cell memory formation after mild COVID-19. Study summary: Across donors, TCR clusters were largely donor specific.

Study-wide points: Nothing confirmed that second-wave clones peaking on day 37 were specific for SARS-CoV-2. Mainly in CM and EM were contracting CD4+ clones; CD8+ were in EMRA.

As concerns this clonotype: What it binds is unknown.

The length of the CDR3 is 11 residues. With 3 bases removed from V and 5 bases from J, the gap between germline ends came to 5 bases. Germline CDR1 is LGHDT and CDR2 is YNNKEL (reference sequence). TCRdb recomputed calls from the 5' RACE reads with MiXCR, one row per CDR3 protein. The table includes about 560,000 distinct CDR3 sequences, roughly 17% detected once. The chain couples TRBV3-1 to TRBJ2-7; D gene ambiguous. The TCR sequence derives from an adult woman who had mild COVID-19 (a few samples of this study predate the infection). Cell type and time point are not known. Specimen: PBMCs or a T cell subset sorted from them (not recorded which). The CDR3 DNA sequence: TGTGCCAGCAGCCACTACCACGAGCAGTACTTC. Its translation: CASSHYHEQYF.